This paragraph reports one TCR beta chain. This clonotype was picked up many times. What this receptor recognizes is not known. The record has no base qualities; no much larger clone is one base away. This entry belongs to a study of T-cell reconstitution after alpha-beta-depleted transplantation in children listed by TCRdb under 2016. With respect to the entire study: T-cell immune reconstitution after TCRalphabeta/CD19-depleted allogeneic hematopoietic cell transplantation in children was quantitatively tracked in the study by means of TCR repertoire profiling.

The CDR3 runs 16 residues from the cysteine to the phenylalanine. Of all the DNA, just the CDR3 is kept, 48 bases in frame from base 1. V drops 11 bases and J drops 2 bases, leaving 22 bases in between. Reading the germline V gene gives CDR1 ENHRY and CDR2 SYGVKD. Libraries were made using PCR. Reads for this sample came from an Illumina HiSeq 2500. TCR library preparation used molecular barcoding, with unique molecular identifiers applied to normalize quantification of the TCRbeta repertoire. Through fastp at Q25 and MiXCR, TCRdb rebuilt clones from the public reads, retaining in-frame beta chains. Duplicate CDR3 protein sequences are folded into a single record with the most common DNA and genes. This sample is represented by some 75,000 distinct CDR3 sequences; around 6.6% of them were singletons. In total, the top ten clones hold around 2.4% of the sample.

This chain is built from TRBV10-3 and TRBJ1-5; the D gene is perhaps TRBD1, from 6 matching bases. The TCR was taken from a human donor who donated a stem cell graft to a child with acute lymphoblastic leukemia. Sequencing used PBMCs from the stem cell graft donor, obtained from the stem cell graft. The CDR3 region has the sequence CAAPPGGGQGNQPQHF. The bases are TGTGCCGCCCCCCCCGGCGGGGGGCAGGGCAATCAGCCCCAGCATTTT.